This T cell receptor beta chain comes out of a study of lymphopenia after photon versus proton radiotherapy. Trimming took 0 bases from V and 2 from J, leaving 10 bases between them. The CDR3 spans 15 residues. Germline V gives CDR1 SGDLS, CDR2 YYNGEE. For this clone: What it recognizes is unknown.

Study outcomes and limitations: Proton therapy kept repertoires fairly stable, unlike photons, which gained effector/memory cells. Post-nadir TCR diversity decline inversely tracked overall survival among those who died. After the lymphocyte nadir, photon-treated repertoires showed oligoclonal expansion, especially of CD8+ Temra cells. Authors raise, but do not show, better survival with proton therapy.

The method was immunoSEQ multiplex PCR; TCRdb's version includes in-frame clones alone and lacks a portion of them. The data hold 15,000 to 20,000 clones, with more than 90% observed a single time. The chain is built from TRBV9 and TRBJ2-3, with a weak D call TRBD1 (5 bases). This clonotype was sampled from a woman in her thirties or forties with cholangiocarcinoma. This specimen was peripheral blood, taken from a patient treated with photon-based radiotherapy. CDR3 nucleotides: TGTGCCAGCAGCGTAGCAGGGTACCACACAGATACGCAGTATTTT. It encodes CASSVAGYHTDTQYF. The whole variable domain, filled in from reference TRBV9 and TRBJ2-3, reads DSGVTQTPKHLITATGQRVTLRCSPRSGDLSVYWYQQSLDQGLQFLIQYYNGEERAKGNILERFSAQQFPDLHSELNLSSLELGDSALYFCASSVAGYHTDTQYFGPGTRLTVL.